The rows below give T cell receptor beta chains drawn from one sample of a study of cytotoxic CD8 clonotypes in ibrutinib-treated CLL. The data were produced by immunoSEQ multiplex PCR, yet TCRdb's version contains in-frame clones alone and is incomplete. Among about 50,000 clones listed, roughly 50% were seen once. Here the sequenced sample was PBMCs, taken after 12 months of ibrutinib treatment. All receptors derive from a human donor with chronic lymphocytic leukemia. Each CDR3 is given with its conserved first and last residue. The D gene is left open where the match is weak. Only part of the rows carry a size: once, few, many, or a class if the clone is expanded.

d_gene,v_gene,abundance,j_gene,CDR3aa,CDR3nt
.,TRBV7-2,.,TRBJ1-5,CASSLAGGRVRDSNQPQHF,TGTGCCAGCAGCTTAGCAGGGGGAAGAGTCAGAGATAGCAATCAGCCCCAGCATTTT
.,TRBV5-6,few,TRBJ1-2,CASSLQGMDYGYTF,TGTGCCAGCAGCTTGCAGGGGATGGACTATGGCTACACCTTC
.,TRBV27,.,TRBJ2-7,CASREQGGGSYEQYF,TGTGCCAGCAGGGAACAGGGTGGGGGCTCCTACGAGCAGTACTTC
TRBD1,TRBV29-1,.,TRBJ1-2,CSVQGASPYGYTF,TGCAGCGTGCAGGGGGCATCCCCCTATGGCTACACCTTC
.,TRBV29-1,.,TRBJ2-1,CSVGENTGYEQFF,TGCAGCGTTGGGGAGAATACAGGCTATGAGCAGTTCTTC
.,TRBV19,.,TRBJ1-5,CASNLQARSNQPQHF,TGTGCCAGTAACCTACAGGCAAGGAGCAATCAGCCCCAGCATTTT
TRBD2,TRBV19,.,TRBJ2-7,CASSARLAGAYEQYF,TGTGCCAGTAGTGCCCGACTAGCGGGAGCCTACGAGCAGTACTTC
TRBD2,TRBV27,few,TRBJ2-7,CASGTGTRFYEQYF,TGTGCCAGCGGTACCGGGACTAGATTTTACGAGCAGTACTTC
.,TRBV4-1,once,TRBJ1-1,CASSQEGGGRIEAFF,TGCGCCAGCAGCCAAGAAGGCGGGGGGCGGATTGAAGCTTTCTTT
TRBD1,TRBV6-1,.,TRBJ1-4,CASSEWDRVVEKLSF,TGTGCCAGCAGTGAATGGGACAGGGTGGTTGAAAAACTGTCTTTT
.,TRBV4-2,few,TRBJ1-3,CASSQRLDSGNTIYF,TGTGCCAGCAGCCAGAGGCTAGACTCTGGAAACACCATATATTTT
TRBD1,TRBV5-6,.,TRBJ1-1,CATVRQGANTEAFF,TGTGCCACCGTAAGACAGGGGGCGAACACTGAAGCTTTCTTT
TRBD1,TRBV19,.,TRBJ1-2,CASSVPGQGFYGYTF,TGTGCCAGTAGTGTCCCGGGACAGGGTTTCTATGGCTACACCTTC
TRBD2,TRBV25-1,.,TRBJ2-3,CASGGLAGGRDTQYF,TGTGCCAGCGGAGGACTAGCGGGAGGGCGAGATACGCAGTATTTT
.,TRBV6-6,few,TRBJ2-7,CASSYRLVNYEQYF,TGTGCCAGCAGTTACCGGCTAGTCAACTACGAGCAGTACTTC
.,TRBV10-1,few,TRBJ1-1,CASTGENTEAFF,TGCGCCAGCACGGGGGAGAACACTGAAGCTTTCTTT
.,TRBV7-2,few,TRBJ2-5,CASSLGLGASETQYF,TGTGCCAGCAGCTTAGGTCTAGGGGCCTCGGAGACCCAGTACTTC
.,TRBV5-1,few,TRBJ1-1,CASSLQVTKNTEAFF,TGCGCCAGCAGCTTGCAGGTCACCAAGAACACTGAAGCTTTCTTT
.,TRBV6-6,few,TRBJ2-7,CASPGCRNEQYF,TGTGCCAGCCCAGGGTGTCGGAACGAGCAGTACTTC
.,TRBV20-1,.,TRBJ2-7,CSAQQSYEQYF,TGCAGTGCACAACAATCCTACGAGCAGTACTTC
.,TRBV19,few,TRBJ2-5,CASRPKVALKETQYF,TGTGCCAGTAGACCAAAAGTGGCTTTGAAGGAGACCCAGTACTTC
.,TRBV5-6,.,TRBJ1-6,CASRRQSNSPLHF,TGTGCCAGCAGGCGACAGTCAAATTCACCCCTCCACTTT
TRBD2,TRBV5-6,.,TRBJ2-1,CASSSGLAPYNEQFF,TGTGCCAGCAGCTCAGGACTAGCGCCGTACAATGAGCAGTTCTTC
TRBD2,TRBV5-5,few,TRBJ2-2,CASSLRTSGSSTGELFF,TGTGCCAGCAGCTTACGTACTAGCGGGAGTAGCACCGGGGAGCTGTTTTTT
.,TRBV9,many,TRBJ2-3,CASSVGAGDTQYF,TGTGCCAGCAGCGTAGGGGCTGGGGATACGCAGTATTTT
TRBD1,TRBV15,.,TRBJ1-1,CATSRAQEAGGVTEAFF,TGTGCCACCAGCAGGGCCCAGGAGGCAGGGGGTGTCACTGAAGCTTTCTTT
.,TRBV5-5,few,TRBJ2-5,CASSSRVGSGETQYF,TGTGCCAGCAGCTCCCGGGTGGGGTCCGGAGAGACCCAGTACTTC
.,TRBV30,few,TRBJ1-5,CAWSPGSPLGSNQPQHF,TGTGCCTGGAGTCCAGGGAGCCCCTTGGGTAGCAATCAGCCCCAGCATTTT
.,TRBV2,.,TRBJ1-1,CASSFLNTEAFF,TGTGCCAGCAGTTTTTTAAACACTGAAGCTTTCTTT
.,TRBV29-1,.,TRBJ2-3,CSVEATSGQRADTQYF,TGCAGCGTTGAAGCCACGTCAGGGCAGAGGGCAGATACGCAGTATTTT
TRBD2,TRBV9,.,TRBJ2-7,CASSTSGRADEQYF,TGTGCCAGCAGCACAAGCGGGAGGGCCGACGAGCAGTACTTC
TRBD2,TRBV28,few,TRBJ2-1,CASSLPAGEGNEQFF,TGTGCCAGCAGTTTACCAGCGGGAGAAGGAAATGAGCAGTTCTTC
.,TRBV11-2,.,TRBJ2-7,CASSLDDQVGYF,TGTGCCAGCAGCTTAGATGATCAGGTCGGCTACTTC
TRBD2,TRBV19,.,TRBJ2-7,CASREGGTGTSPYEQYF,TGTGCCAGTAGGGAGGGCGGCACCGGGACTAGTCCCTACGAGCAGTACTTC
.,TRBV18,few,TRBJ2-5,CASSFEETQYF,TGTGCCAGCTCGTTTGAAGAGACCCAGTACTTC
TRBD1,TRBV18,few,TRBJ2-3,CASSPETRGTGDTQYF,TGTGCCAGCTCACCAGAGACCAGAGGGACAGGGGATACGCAGTATTTT
TRBD2,TRBV18,.,TRBJ2-3,CASSRLAGSTDTQYF,TGTGCCAGCTCACGACTAGCGGGAAGTACAGATACGCAGTATTTT
.,TRBV18,.,TRBJ1-5,CASSRGDSNQPQHF,TGTGCCAGCTCACGGGGCGATAGCAATCAGCCCCAGCATTTT
TRBD1,TRBV7-6,few,TRBJ2-1,CASSSRTGNSYNEQFF,TGTGCCAGCAGCTCTAGGACAGGCAACTCCTACAATGAGCAGTTCTTC
.,TRBV6-1,.,TRBJ1-5,CASSERTERSNQPQHF,TGTGCCAGCAGTGAAAGGACAGAGAGAAGCAATCAGCCCCAGCATTTT
.,TRBV11-2,.,TRBJ2-1,CASSNDRGNEQFF,TGTGCCAGCAGCAACGACCGGGGGAATGAGCAGTTCTTC
TRBD1,TRBV27,.,TRBJ2-7,CASSLTGTGFYEQYF,TGTGCCAGCAGTTTGACCGGGACAGGCTTCTACGAGCAGTACTTC
TRBD1,TRBV7-2,.,TRBJ2-5,CASSPDRGWKTQYF,TGTGCCAGCAGCCCGGACAGGGGGTGGAAGACCCAGTACTTC
.,TRBV28,.,TRBJ1-2,CASSLSQGGYTF,TGTGCCAGCAGTTTAAGTCAGGGTGGCTACACCTTC
.,TRBV28,.,TRBJ1-2,CASTVGGRGYTF,TGTGCCAGCACCGTAGGGGGACGAGGCTACACCTTC
.,TRBV2,hyperexpanded,TRBJ2-7,CASSGLGYEQYF,TGTGCCAGCAGTGGTCTAGGCTACGAGCAGTACTTC